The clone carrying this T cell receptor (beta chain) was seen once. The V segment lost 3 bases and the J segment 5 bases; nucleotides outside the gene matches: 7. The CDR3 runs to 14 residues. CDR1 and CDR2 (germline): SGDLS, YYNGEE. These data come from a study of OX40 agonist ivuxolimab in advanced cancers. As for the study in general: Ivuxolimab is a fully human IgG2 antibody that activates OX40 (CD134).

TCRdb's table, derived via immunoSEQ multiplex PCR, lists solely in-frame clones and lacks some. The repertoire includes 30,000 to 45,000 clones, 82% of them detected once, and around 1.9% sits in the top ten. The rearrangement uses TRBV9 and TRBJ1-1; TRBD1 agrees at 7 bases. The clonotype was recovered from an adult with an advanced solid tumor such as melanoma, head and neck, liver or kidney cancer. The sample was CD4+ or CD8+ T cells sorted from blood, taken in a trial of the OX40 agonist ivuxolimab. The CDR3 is CASSARQGGTEAFF. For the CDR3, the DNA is TGTGCCAGCAGCGCGCGACAGGGAGGTACTGAAGCTTTCTTT.